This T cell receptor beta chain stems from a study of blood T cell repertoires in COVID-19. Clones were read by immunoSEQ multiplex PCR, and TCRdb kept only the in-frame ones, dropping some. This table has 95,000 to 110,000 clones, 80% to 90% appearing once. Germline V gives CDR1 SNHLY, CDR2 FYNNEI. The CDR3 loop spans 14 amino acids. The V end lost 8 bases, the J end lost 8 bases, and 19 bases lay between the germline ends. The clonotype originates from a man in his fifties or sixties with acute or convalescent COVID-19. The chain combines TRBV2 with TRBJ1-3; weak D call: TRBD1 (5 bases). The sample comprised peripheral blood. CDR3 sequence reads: CASGSHRTADTIYF. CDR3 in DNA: TGTGCCAGCGGTTCACACAGGACGGCGGACACCATATATTTT.